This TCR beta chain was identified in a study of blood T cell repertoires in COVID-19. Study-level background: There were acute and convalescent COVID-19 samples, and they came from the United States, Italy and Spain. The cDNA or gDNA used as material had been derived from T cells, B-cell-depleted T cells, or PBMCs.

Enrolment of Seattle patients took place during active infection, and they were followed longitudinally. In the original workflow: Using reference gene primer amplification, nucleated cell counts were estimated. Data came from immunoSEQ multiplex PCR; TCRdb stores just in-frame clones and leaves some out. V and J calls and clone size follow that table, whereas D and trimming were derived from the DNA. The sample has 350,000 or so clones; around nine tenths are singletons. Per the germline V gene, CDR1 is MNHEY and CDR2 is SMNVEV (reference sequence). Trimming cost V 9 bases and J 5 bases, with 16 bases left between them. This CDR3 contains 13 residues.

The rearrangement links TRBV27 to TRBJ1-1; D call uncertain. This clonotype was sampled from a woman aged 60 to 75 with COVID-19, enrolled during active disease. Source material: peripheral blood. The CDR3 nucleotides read TGTGCCAGTAGAACCTCTCAGGTAACTGAAGCTTTCTTT. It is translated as CASRTSQVTEAFF.